This T cell receptor (beta chain) appears in the sequencing data of a study of cytomegalovirus exposure and HLA in healthy donors. In the study overall: Findings of an earlier analysis included around 100 million unique TCR beta sequences from about 180 million T cells.

The CDR3 has 14 amino acids. The ends were cut back, 3 bases at V and 10 bases at J, with 13 bases in the middle. Germline values: CDR1 ENHRY, CDR2 SYGVKD. Vbeta (60) and Jbeta (13) primers were used in the PCR. TCRdb's table, derived via immunoSEQ multiplex PCR, lists solely in-frame clones and lacks some. The sample lists under 200,000 clones, roughly 70% occurring once. Study-wide results and limits: The authors enumerated under 200 TCR beta chains as linked to cytomegalovirus. Further analysis, carried out later, found HLA-associated TCR beta chains more clonally expanded than equally common other chains.

A word on this clone: Its antigen is not identified.

This clonotype was sampled from a middle-aged woman in good health and CMV-seropositive. This chain links TRBV10-3 with TRBJ1-6; D is unresolved. The sequenced sample was PBMCs. In DNA form, the CDR3 reads TGTGCCATCAGTGACAGTACGGCAGGATCACCCCTCCACTTT. Residues: CAISDSTAGSPLHF.